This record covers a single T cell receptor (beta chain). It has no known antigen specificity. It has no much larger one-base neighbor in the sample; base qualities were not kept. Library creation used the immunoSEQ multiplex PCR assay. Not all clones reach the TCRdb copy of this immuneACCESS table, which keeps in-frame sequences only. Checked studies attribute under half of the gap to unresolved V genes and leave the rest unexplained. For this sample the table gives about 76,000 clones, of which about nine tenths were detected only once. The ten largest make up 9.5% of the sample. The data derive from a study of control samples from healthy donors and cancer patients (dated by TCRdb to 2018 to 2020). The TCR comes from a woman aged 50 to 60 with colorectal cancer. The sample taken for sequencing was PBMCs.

Here the CDR3 is given as CASSSRIHYEQYV. The DNA is as follows: TGTGCCAGCAGCAGCCGTATCCACTACGAGCAGTACGTC. Recombination joined TRBV5-5 with TRBJ2-7; the D gene cannot be resolved reliably. V and J are truncated by 4 bases and 3 bases respectively, leaving an intervening sequence of 11 bases. From the cysteine up to the valine, the CDR3 has a length of 13 residues. Only the CDR3 DNA is retained, 39 bases long and in frame from the first base. The germline V gene (reference sequence) supplies CDR1 SGHKS and CDR2 YYEKEE.